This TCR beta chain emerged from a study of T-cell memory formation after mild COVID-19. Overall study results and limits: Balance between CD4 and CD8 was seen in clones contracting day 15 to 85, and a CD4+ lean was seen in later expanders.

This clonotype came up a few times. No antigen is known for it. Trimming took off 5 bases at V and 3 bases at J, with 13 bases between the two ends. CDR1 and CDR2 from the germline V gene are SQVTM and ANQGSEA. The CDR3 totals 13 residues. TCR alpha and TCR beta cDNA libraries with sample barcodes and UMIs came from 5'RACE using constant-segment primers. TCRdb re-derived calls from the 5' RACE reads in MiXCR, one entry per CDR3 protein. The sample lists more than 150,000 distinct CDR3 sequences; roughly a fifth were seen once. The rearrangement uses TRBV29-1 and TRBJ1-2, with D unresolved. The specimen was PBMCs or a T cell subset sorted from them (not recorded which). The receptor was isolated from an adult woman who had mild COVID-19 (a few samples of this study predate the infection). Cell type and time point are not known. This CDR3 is CSVRLVGYYGYTF. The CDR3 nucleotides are TGCAGCGTTCGCTTAGTAGGGTACTATGGCTACACCTTC.